This passage covers 3 T cell receptor beta chains from one sample sequenced in a study of graft-versus-host responses after intestinal transplantation. Produced via immunoSEQ multiplex PCR; TCRdb's table is partial and in-frame only. The sample yields about 16,000 clones, around 90% seen once. The sequencing used PBMCs, collected about 110 days after intestinal transplant. Source of these receptors: a human patient who received an intestinal transplant, so some T cells may come from the graft donor.

In this sample, this clone turned up once. J is TRBJ2-3 and V is TRBV19; D uncertain. Per germline, CDR1 LNHDA and CDR2 SQIVND (reference sequence). V was trimmed by 6 bases and J by 11 bases, leaving 18 bases between them. The CDR3 length is 13 residues. The CDR3 here is CASRETAFEGQYF. CDR3 DNA sequence: TGTGCCAGTAGAGAGACTGCATTCGAAGGGCAGTATTTT.

The chain has TRBV30 and TRBJ2-3, with 11 nucleotides matching TRBD2. Per the germline V gene, CDR1 is GTSNPN and CDR2 is SVGIG (reference sequence). V gave up 8 bases and J gave up 4 bases; unmatched junction bases: 14. The CDR3 loop spans 16 amino acids. The CDR3 DNA sequence: TGTGCCGGGACTAGCGGAATCCTAGCGTGGCCAGATACGCAGTATTTT. Translated, it gives CAGTSGILAWPDTQYF.

This clone was recorded once. This chain connects TRBV7-6 to TRBJ2-1, with 11 bases identical to TRBD2. Trimming took 4 bases from V and 2 from J; bases not matched to a gene: 7. Germline assignment: CDR1 SGHVS and CDR2 FNYEAQ. This CDR3 spans 17 amino acids. DNA of the CDR3: TGTGCCAGCAGCTACCGACTAGCGGGAAACCCCTACAATGAGCAGTTCTTC. It translates to CASSYRLAGNPYNEQFF. The full variable domain, with the rest looked up from reference TRBV7-6 and TRBJ2-1, is GAGVSQSPRYKVTKRGQDVALRCDPISGHVSLYWYRQALGQGPEFLTYFNYEAQQDKSGLPNDRFSAERPEGSISTLTIQRTEQRDSAMYRCASSYRLAGNPYNEQFFGPGTRLTVL.